A single sample is the source of the 19 T cell receptor beta chains below, sequenced in a study of blood T cell repertoires in COVID-19. Profiled with immunoSEQ multiplex PCR; TCRdb holds only in-frame clones, not every one. The table has 300,000 to 400,000 clones, roughly 87% seen once. The material sequenced was PBMCs or T cells enriched from blood (not recorded which). These receptors all stem from a woman under 40 who had recovered from COVID-19.

This rearrangement joins TRBV3-1 (or the pseudogene TRBV3-2) to TRBJ1-2; tentatively, D is TRBD1 (5 bases). Per germline, CDR1 LGHDT and CDR2 YNNKEL (reference sequence). The CDR3 is 16 amino acids. V was trimmed by 2 bases and J by 4 bases, leaving 17 bases between them. The CDR3 sequence is CASSQTPRARVYGYTF. In DNA, the CDR3 is TGTGCCAGCAGCCAAACCCCCAGGGCTCGGGTCTATGGCTACACCTTC.

This chain links TRBV19 with TRBJ2-7; 10 bases align to TRBD1. The V segment lost 6 bases and the J segment 3 bases; nucleotides outside the gene matches: 11. Looked up from germline, CDR1 is LNHDA and CDR2 is SQIVND (reference sequence). CDR3 size: 16 residues. Written as DNA, the CDR3 is TGTGCCAGTAGCAGCACTCCGGGACAGGGGATCTACGAGCAGTACTTC. It yields the protein CASSSTPGQGIYEQYF.

V and J are TRBV28 and TRBJ2-3; D possibly corresponds to TRBD2 (5 bases). Germline loops: CDR1 MDHEN, CDR2 SYDVKM. The CDR3 runs 13 residues. V lost 7 bases and J lost 1, with 9 bases in between. CDR3 DNA sequence: TGTGCCAGCACTCCGGAGGGCACAGATACGCAGTATTTT. Encoded protein: CASTPEGTDTQYF. The full variable domain, with the rest looked up from reference TRBV28 and TRBJ2-3, is DVKVTQSSRYLVKRTGEKVFLECVQDMDHENMFWYRQDPGLGLRLIYFSYDVKMKEKGDIPEGYSVSREKKERFSLILESASTNQTSMYLCASTPEGTDTQYFGPGTRLTVL.

This chain joins TRBV19 and TRBJ2-5, with 10 bases lining up with TRBD2. There are 15 residues in the CDR3. V lost 8 bases, J lost 2 bases, and 8 bases stayed unmatched. Germline-derived CDR1 and CDR2 are LNHDA and SQIVND (reference sequence). The CDR3 DNA sequence: TGTGCCAGTCGAATAGCGGGGGGATCACAAGAGACCCAGTACTTC. It encodes CASRIAGGSQETQYF.

This chain links TRBV14 with TRBJ1-5, with TRBD1 matching over 8 bases. CDR1 is SGHDN and CDR2 is FVKESK in the germline V gene. CDR3 size: 15 residues. V lost 3 bases, J lost 5 bases, and 6 bases stayed unmatched. The CDR3, as DNA: TGTGCCAGCAGCCAGGGCGGGACAGGAGATCAGCCCCAGCATTTT. Translating it yields CASSQGGTGDQPQHF.

The chain uses TRBV7-8 and TRBJ1-6, with TRBD1 identical over 9 bases. Germline V gene sequence: CDR1 SGHVS, CDR2 FQNEAQ. Trimming removed 4 bases from V and 7 bases from J; junction bases left unmatched: 11. This CDR3 is 17 amino acids long. CDR3 amino acids: CASSSTQGARSNSPLHF. The CDR3 DNA reads as TGTGCCAGCAGCTCGACACAGGGGGCTAGGTCCAATTCACCCCTCCACTTT. The full variable domain, with the rest looked up from reference TRBV7-8 and TRBJ1-6, is GAGVSQSPRYKVAKRGQDVALRCDPISGHVSLFWYQQALGQGPEFLTYFQNEAQLDKSGLPSDRFFAERPEGSVSTLKIQRTQQEDSAVYLCASSSTQGARSNSPLHFGNGTRLTVT.

The rearrangement joins TRBV18 to TRBJ2-3, with D tentatively TRBD2 (5 bases). Trimming left V 6 bases short and J 7 bases short, with 17 bases between. CDR3 length equals 14 residues. Germline CDR1 KGHSH, CDR2 LQKENI. CDR3: CASSLLETGNTQYF. Written as DNA, the CDR3 is TGTGCCAGCTCCCTTTTGGAAACGGGAAATACGCAGTATTTT. The whole variable domain, remainder taken from reference TRBV18 and TRBJ2-3, is NAGVMQNPRHLVRRRGQEARLRCSPMKGHSHVYWYRQLPEEGLKFMVYLQKENIIDESGMPKERFSAEFPKEGPSILRIQQVVRGDSAAYFCASSLLETGNTQYFGPGTRLTVL.

This clone was counted between two and nine times. The gene calls are TRBV24-1 and TRBJ1-5, with 9 bases aligning to TRBD1. V shed 2 bases, J shed 4 bases, and the junction held 11 bases outside the gene matches. Germline V gene sequence: CDR1 KGHDR, CDR2 SFDVKD. The CDR3 runs to 18 residues. The CDR3 spells CATSDSRGQGQGNQPQHF. CDR3 in DNA: TGTGCCACCAGTGATTCCAGGGGGCAGGGACAGGGTAATCAGCCCCAGCATTTT.

The chain links TRBV5-1 to TRBJ2-4; D may be TRBD2 (6 bases). The CDR3 totals 15 residues. Trimming cost V 4 bases and J 0 bases, with 11 bases left between them. CDR1 and CDR2 from the germline V gene are SGHRS and YFSETQ. CDR3 DNA: TGCGCCAGCAGCCCGGGGACTGTAGCCAAAAACATTCAGTACTTC. Amino acids: CASSPGTVAKNIQYF.

This chain uses TRBV6-1 with TRBJ2-2; D is unresolved. The germline V gene encodes CDR1 MNHNS and CDR2 SASEGT. V was shortened by 3 bases and J by 6 bases, with 17 bases between the two germline ends. CDR3 length equals 16 residues. CDR3 bases: TGTGCCAGCAGTGACCGGAGCCGTGCGGTGTCCGGGGAGCTGTTTTTT. Translated: CASSDRSRAVSGELFF.

The CDR3: CASSYIRDQPQHF. The CDR3 bases are TGTGCCAGCAGTTACATACGGGATCAGCCCCAGCATTTT. The V call is TRBV6-5, the J call TRBJ1-5; D call uncertain. There are 13 residues in the CDR3. Germline V gives CDR1 MNHEY, CDR2 SVGAGI. The V gene lost 2 bases and the J gene lost 5 bases, with 7 bases spanning the gap.

The chain has TRBV30 and TRBJ2-5; 7 nucleotides match TRBD1. Per germline, CDR1 GTSNPN and CDR2 SVGIG (reference sequence). The CDR3 runs to 14 residues. V lost 2 bases, J lost 2 bases, and 5 bases stayed unmatched. CDR3 region: CAWSLAGGQETQYF. The CDR3 nucleotides read TGTGCCTGGAGTCTGGCAGGGGGTCAAGAGACCCAGTACTTC.

As to this clone: The same CDR3 is also encoded by other DNA sequences in this sample. CDR3: CASSVGPGDTEAFF. CDR3 bases: TGTGCCAGCAGCGTAGGCCCAGGGGATACTGAAGCTTTCTTT. The chain joins TRBV9 to TRBJ1-1, with D perhaps matching TRBD1 (6 bases). The CDR3 totals 14 residues. Trimming pared 0 bases from V and 5 bases from J, leaving 11 bases between. Germline lookup yields CDR1 SGDLS and CDR2 YYNGEE.

The chain employs TRBV5-1 and TRBJ2-5; 10 bases agree with TRBD2. The trim removed 4 bases at V and 4 bases at J, leaving 4 bases unmatched. Germline V gene lookup returns CDR1 SGHRS and CDR2 YFSETQ. The CDR3 contains 14 residues. The CDR3 nucleotides read TGCGCCAGCAGCCCGGGACTAGCGTCAGAGACCCAGTACTTC. Translating gives CASSPGLASETQYF.

The rearrangement uses TRBV29-1 and TRBJ1-1, with D perhaps matching TRBD1 (6 bases). The CDR3 runs to 14 residues. Per the germline V gene, CDR1 is SQVTM and CDR2 is ANQGSEA. Trimming pared 6 bases from V and 1 base from J, leaving 15 bases between. CDR3 amino acids: CSVTVGGPNTEAFF. In DNA, the CDR3 is TGCAGCGTGACCGTGGGGGGGCCGAACACTGAAGCTTTCTTT.

This clone occurred once. The chain is built from TRBV7-9 and TRBJ2-3; perhaps TRBD2 as D (5 bases). The ends were cut back, 2 bases at V and 6 bases at J, with 18 bases in the middle. The CDR3 covers 16 residues. The germline CDR1 and CDR2 sequences are SEHNR and FQNEAQ (reference sequence). The CDR3 here is CASSLYLRAGLDTQYF. For the CDR3, the DNA is TGTGCCAGCAGCTTATACCTCCGGGCGGGCTTGGATACGCAGTATTTT. Based on the CDR3 plus reference TRBV7-9 and TRBJ2-3, the full variable domain is DTGVSQNPRHKITKRGQNVTFRCDPISEHNRLYWYRQTLGQGPEFLTYFQNEAQLEKSRLLSDRFSAERPKGSFSTLEIQRTEQGDSAMYLCASSLYLRAGLDTQYFGPGTRLTVL.

The chain links TRBV28 to TRBJ2-2, with 8 bases fitting TRBD2. The CDR3 is 15 amino acids. Trimming cost V 5 bases and J 6 bases; bases outside gene matches: 8. Germline loops: CDR1 MDHEN, CDR2 SYDVKM. The CDR3 nucleotides read TGTGCCAGCAGTCCCCCGGGAGGGGGGCCCGGGGAGCTGTTTTTT. This sequence encodes CASSPPGGGPGELFF.

This clone was observed a single time. This chain uses TRBV30 with TRBJ2-7; D might be TRBD1 (6 bases). In germline, CDR1 is GTSNPN, CDR2 SVGIG (reference sequence). There are 14 residues in the CDR3. Trimming removed 2 bases at V and 1 base at J, with 12 bases between. Here the CDR3 reads CAWSQGPISYEQYF. The CDR3 region has the DNA TGTGCCTGGAGTCAGGGGCCCATATCCTACGAGCAGTACTTC. Full variable domain (outside the CDR3, taken from reference TRBV30 and TRBJ2-7): SQTIHQWPATLVQPVGSPLSLECTVEGTSNPNLYWYRQAAGRGLQLLFYSVGIGQISSEVPQNLSASRPQDRQFILSSKKLLLSDSGFYLCAWSQGPISYEQYFGPGTRLTVT.

V is TRBV28 and J is TRBJ2-3, with a possible D match to TRBD2 (6 bases). The CDR3 consists of 16 residues. In germline, CDR1 is MDHEN, CDR2 SYDVKM. V was shortened by 3 bases and J by 1 base, with 14 bases between the two germline ends. CDR3: CASSFLLGGGTDTQYF. CDR3 sequence (DNA): TGTGCCAGCAGTTTTCTTCTCGGGGGAGGCACAGATACGCAGTATTTT.